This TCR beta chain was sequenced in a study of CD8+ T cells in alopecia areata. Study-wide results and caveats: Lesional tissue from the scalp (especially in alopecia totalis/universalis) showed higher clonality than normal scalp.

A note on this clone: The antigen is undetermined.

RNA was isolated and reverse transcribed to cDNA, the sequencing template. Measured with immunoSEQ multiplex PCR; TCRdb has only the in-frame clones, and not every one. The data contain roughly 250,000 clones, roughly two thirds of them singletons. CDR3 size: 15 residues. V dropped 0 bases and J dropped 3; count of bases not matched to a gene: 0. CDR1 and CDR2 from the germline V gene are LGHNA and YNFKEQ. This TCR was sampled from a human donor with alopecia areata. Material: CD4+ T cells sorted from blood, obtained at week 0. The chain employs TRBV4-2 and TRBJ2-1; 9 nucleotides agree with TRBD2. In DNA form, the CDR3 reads TGTGCCAGCAGCCAAGAGCGGGGGGGCTACAATGAGCAGTTCTTC. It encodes CASSQERGGYNEQFF.